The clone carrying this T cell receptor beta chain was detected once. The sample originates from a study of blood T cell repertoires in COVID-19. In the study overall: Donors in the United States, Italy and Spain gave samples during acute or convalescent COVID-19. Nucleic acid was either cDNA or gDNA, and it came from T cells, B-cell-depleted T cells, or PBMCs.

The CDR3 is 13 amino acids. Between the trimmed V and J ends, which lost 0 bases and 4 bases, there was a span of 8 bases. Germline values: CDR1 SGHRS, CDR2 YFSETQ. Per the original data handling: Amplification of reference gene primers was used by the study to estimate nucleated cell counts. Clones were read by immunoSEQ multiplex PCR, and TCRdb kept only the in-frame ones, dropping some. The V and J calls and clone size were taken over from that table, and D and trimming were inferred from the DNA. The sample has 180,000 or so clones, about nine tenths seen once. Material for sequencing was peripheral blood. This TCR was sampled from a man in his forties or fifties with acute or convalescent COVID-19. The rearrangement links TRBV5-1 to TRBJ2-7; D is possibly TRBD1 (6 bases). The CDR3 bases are TGCGCCAGCAGCTTGGCTGACAGGTACGAGCAGTACTTC. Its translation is CASSLADRYEQYF. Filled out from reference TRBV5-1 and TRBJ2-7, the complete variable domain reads KAGVTQTPRYLIKTRGQQVTLSCSPISGHRSVSWYQQTPGQGLQFLFEYFSETQRNKGNFPGRFSGRQFSNSRSEMNVSTLELGDSALYLCASSLADRYEQYFGPGTRLTVT.